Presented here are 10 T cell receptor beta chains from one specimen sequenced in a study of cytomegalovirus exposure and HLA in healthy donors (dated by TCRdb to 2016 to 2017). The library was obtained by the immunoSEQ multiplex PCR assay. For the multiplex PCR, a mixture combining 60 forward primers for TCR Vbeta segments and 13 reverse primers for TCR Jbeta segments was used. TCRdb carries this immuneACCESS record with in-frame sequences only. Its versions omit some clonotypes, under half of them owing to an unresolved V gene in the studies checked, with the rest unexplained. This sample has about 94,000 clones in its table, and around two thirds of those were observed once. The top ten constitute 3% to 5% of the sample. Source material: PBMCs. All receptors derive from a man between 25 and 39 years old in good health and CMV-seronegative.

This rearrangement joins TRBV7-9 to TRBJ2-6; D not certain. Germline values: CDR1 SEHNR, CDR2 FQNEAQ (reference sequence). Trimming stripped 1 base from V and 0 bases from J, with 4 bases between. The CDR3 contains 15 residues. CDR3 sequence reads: CASSLDSSGANVLTF. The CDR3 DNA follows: TGTGCCAGCAGCTTAGACAGCTCTGGGGCCAACGTCCTGACTTTC.

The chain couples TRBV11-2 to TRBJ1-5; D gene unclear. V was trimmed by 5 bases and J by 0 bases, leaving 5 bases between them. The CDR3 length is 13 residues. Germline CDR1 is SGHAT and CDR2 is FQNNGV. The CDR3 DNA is TGTGCCAGCAGCCCTTATAGCAATCAGCCCCAGCATTTT. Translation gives CASSPYSNQPQHF.

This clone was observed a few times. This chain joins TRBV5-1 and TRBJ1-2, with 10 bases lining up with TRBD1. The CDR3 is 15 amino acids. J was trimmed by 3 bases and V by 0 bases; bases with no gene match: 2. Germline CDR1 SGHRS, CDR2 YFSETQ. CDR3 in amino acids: CASSLGGQGYYGYTF. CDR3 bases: TGCGCCAGCAGCTTGGGGGGACAGGGGTACTATGGCTACACCTTC.

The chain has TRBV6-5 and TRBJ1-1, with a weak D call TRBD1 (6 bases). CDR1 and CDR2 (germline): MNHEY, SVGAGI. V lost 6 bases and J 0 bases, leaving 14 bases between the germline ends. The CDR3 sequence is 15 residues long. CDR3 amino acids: CASRSGQTLNTEAFF. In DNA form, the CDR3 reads TGTGCCAGCAGGTCAGGACAGACCTTGAACACTGAAGCTTTCTTT.

For the CDR3, the DNA is TGCGCCAGCAGCCAAGAATTGTTCGGGCCCCTCCACTTT. This translates into CASSQELFGPLHF. This sequence joins TRBV4-3 and TRBJ1-6; D is undetermined. Trimming cost V 0 bases and J 13 bases, with 10 bases left between them. This CDR3 comprises 13 residues. CDR1 LGHNA and CDR2 YSLEER come from the germline V gene.

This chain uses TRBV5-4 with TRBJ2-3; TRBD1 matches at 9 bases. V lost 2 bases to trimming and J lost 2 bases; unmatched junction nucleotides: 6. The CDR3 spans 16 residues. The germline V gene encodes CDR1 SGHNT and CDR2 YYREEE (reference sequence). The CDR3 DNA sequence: TGTGCCAGCAGCTTTGCCGGGACAGGGCTCACAGATACGCAGTATTTT. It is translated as CASSFAGTGLTDTQYF.

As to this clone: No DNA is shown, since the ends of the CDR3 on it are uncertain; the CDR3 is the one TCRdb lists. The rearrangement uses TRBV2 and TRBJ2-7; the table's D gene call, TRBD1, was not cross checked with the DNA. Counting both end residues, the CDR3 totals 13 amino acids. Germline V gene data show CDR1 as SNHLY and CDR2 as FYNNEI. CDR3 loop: CASILDRTKGQYF.

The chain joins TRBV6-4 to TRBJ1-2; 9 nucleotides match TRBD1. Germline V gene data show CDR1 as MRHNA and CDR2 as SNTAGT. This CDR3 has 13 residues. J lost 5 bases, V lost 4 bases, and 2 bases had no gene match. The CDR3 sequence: CASSVGQGYGYTF. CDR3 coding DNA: TGTGCCAGCAGTGTCGGACAGGGGTATGGCTACACCTTC.

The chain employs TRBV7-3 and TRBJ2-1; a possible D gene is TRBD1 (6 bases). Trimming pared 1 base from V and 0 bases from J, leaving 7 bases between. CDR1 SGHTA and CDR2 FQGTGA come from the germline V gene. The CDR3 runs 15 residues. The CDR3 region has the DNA TGTGCCAGCAGCTTAATAGGGGGCTCCTACAATGAGCAGTTCTTC. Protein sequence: CASSLIGGSYNEQFF.

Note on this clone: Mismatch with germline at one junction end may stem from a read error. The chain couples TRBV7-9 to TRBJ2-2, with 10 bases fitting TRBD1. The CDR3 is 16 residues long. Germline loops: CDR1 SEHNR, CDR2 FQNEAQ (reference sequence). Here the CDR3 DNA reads TGTTCCAGCAGCCTAGGCAGACAGGGGGCAATCGGGGAGCTGTTTTTT. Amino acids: CSSSLGRQGAIGELFF. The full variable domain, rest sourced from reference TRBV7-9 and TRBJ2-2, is DTGVSQNPRHKITKRGQNVTFRCDPISEHNRLYWYRQTLGQGPEFLTYFQNEAQLEKSRLLSDRFSAERPKGSFSTLEIQRTEQGDSAMYLCSSSLGRQGAIGELFFGEGSRLTVL.